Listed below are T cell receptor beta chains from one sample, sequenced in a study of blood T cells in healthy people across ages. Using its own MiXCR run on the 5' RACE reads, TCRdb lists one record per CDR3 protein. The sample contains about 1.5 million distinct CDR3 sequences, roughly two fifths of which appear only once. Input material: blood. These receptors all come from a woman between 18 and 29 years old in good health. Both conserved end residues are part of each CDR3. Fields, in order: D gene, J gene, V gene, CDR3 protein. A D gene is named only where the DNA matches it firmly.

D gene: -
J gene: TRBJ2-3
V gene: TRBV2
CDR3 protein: CASRGGNTQYF

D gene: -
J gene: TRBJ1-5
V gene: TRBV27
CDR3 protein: CASSLGGIGQPQHF

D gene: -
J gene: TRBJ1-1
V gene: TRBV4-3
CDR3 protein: CASSQDNGGRAFF

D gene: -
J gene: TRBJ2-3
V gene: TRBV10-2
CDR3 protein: CASSMDRTTDTQYF

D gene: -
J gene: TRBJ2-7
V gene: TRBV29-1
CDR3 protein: CSDRRISSYEQYF

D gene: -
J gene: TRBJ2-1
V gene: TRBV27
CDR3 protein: CASSLFGFGEQFF

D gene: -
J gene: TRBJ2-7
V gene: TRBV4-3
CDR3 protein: CASSQLPGSYEQYF

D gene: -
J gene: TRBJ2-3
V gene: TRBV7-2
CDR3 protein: CAGSLAKGEHTDTQYF

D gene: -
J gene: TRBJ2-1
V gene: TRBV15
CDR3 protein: CATSRSGAYYNEQFF

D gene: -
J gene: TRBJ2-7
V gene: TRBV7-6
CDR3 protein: CVSSLDSGLPYEQYF

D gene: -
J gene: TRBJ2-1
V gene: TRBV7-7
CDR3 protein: CASSLSGTSYEQFF

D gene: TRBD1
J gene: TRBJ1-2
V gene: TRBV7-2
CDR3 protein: CASSLHRGNLYGYTF

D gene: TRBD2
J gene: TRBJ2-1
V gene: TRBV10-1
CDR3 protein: CASSQGASGGATYNEQFF

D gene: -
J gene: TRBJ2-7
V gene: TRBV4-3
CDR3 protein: CASSEETSWVEQYF

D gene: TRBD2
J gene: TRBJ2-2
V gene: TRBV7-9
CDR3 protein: CASSSRPGGPGELFF

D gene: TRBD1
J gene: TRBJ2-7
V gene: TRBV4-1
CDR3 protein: CASSQVSGTGLGEQYF

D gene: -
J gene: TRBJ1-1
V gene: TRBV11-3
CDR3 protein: CASSLGSYTEAFF

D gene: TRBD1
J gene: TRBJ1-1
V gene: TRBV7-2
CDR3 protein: CASRLAGGDTEAFF

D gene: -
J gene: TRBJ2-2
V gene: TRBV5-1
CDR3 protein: CASSTLGGGNTGELFF

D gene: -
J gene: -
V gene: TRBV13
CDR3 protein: CASSLAGVLRNEQYF

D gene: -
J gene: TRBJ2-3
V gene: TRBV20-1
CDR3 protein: CSELGGRTDTQYF

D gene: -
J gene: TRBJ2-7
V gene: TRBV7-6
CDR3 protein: CASSFAQGFNEQYF

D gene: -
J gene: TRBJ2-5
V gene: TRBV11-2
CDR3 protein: CASRRPGQRIQETQYF

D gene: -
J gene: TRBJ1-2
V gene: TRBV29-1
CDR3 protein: CSGAGTDYGYTF

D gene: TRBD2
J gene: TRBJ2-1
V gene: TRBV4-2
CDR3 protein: CASSQNKGLAGDEQFF

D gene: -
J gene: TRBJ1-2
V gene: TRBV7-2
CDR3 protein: CASSMPNYGYTF

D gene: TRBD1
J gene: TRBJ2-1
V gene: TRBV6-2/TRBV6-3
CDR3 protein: CASSYPRQGRNEQFF

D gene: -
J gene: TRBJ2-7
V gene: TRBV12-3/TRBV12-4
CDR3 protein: CASSLRGVVYEQYF

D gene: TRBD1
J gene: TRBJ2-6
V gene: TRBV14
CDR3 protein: CASSQVSGGRWANVLTF

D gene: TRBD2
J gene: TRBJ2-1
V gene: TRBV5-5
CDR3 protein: CASRRTSGSPDEQFF

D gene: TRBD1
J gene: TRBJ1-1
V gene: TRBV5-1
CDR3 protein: CASSLIGTGGINTEAFF

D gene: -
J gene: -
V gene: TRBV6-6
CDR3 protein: CASSYLGFMSRYNEQYF

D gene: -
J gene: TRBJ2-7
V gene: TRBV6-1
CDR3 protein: CASSESLISYEQYF

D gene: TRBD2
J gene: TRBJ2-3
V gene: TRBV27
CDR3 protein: CASSTLAGDSTDTQYF

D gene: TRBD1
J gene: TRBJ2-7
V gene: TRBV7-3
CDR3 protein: CASSKTGTGDSYEQYF

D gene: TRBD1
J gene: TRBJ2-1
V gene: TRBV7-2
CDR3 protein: CASSLEQGANEQFF

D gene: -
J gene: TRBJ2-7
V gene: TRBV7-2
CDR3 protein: CASSVPQQGSYEQYF

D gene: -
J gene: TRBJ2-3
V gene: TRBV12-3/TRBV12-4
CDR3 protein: CASSTNRAPDTQYF

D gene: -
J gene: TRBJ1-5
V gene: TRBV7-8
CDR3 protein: CASSERPSGPLNQPQHF

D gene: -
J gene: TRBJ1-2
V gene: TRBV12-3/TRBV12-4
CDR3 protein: CASRAGEAGGYSYTF

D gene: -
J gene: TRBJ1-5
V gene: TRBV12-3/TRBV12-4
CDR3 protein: CASSPGLVQPQHF

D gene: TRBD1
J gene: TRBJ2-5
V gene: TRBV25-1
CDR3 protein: CASSDWGLSGGQETQYF

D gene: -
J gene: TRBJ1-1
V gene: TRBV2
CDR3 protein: CASSEGEAFF

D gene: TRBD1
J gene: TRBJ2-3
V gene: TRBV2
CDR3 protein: CASRAGTGGRTDTQYF

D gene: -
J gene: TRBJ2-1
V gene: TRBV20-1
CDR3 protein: CSVRRPGATYNEQFF

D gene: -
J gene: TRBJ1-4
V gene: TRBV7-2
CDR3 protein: CASSLASGGVEKLFF

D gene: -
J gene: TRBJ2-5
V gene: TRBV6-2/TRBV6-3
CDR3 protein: CASSYRVTSDQETQYF

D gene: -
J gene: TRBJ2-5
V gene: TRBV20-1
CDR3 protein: CSASTGQGLETQYF

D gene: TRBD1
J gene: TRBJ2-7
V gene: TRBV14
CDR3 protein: CASSQGTGGIRVAYEQYF

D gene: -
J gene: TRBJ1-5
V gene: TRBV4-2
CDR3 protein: CASSQDFGSNQPQHF

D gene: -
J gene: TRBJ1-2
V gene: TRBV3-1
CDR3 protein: CASSHGREGGYTF

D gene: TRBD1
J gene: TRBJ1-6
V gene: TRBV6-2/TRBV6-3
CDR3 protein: CASSWDRRNSPLHF

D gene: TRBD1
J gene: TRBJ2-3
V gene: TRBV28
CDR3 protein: CASSVPGQGTDTQYF

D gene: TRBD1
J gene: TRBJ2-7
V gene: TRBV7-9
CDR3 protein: CASSLARQGKDEQYF